This TCR beta chain was recovered during a study of CD8 T cells in Susac syndrome. Deletions cut 8 bases from V and 0 bases from J, with 8 bases between. Germline V lookup: CDR1 MNHEY, CDR2 SMNVEV (reference sequence). The CDR3 consists of 13 residues. A quantity of roughly 0.5 to 1 ug RNA underwent reverse transcription using random hexamers. TCRdb ran MiXCR on the immunoSEQ multiplex PCR reads and lists one entry per CDR3 protein. Of a few hundred thousand distinct CDR3 sequences in the sample, just over 90% are singletons; the top ten hold 0.065%. The sample consisted of CD4+ T cells from PBMCs. The receptor comes from a human donor with multiple sclerosis. The chain couples TRBV27 to TRBJ1-3; D not certain. The CDR3 loop reads CASGRLSGNTIYF. Here the CDR3 DNA reads TGTGCCAGCGGGAGGCTCTCTGGAAACACCATATATTTT.